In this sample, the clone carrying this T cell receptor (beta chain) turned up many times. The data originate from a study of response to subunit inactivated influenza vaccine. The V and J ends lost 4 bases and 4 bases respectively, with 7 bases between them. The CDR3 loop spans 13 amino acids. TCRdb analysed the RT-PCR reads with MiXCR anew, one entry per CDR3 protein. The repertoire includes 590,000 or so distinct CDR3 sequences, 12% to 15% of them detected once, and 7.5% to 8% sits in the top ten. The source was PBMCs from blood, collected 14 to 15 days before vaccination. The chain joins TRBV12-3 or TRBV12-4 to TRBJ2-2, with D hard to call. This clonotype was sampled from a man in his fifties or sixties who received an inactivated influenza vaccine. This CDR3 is CASSSGGTGELFF. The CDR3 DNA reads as TGTGCCAGCAGTTCTGGTGGCACCGGGGAGCTGTTTTTT.